The clone carrying this T cell receptor (beta chain) was picked up a small number of times. The sample originates from a study of T-cell memory formation after mild COVID-19. The CDR3 loop spans 14 amino acids. V gave up 3 bases and J gave up 4 bases; unmatched junction bases: 5. Germline lookup yields CDR1 SGHAT and CDR2 FQNNGV. TCRdb re-called the 5' RACE reads with MiXCR, one entry per CDR3 protein. The sample has about 160,000 distinct CDR3 sequences; around 30% are singletons. The rearrangement links TRBV11-2 to TRBJ2-7; 8 bases are a match to TRBD2. Sequencing was carried out using PBMCs or a T cell subset sorted from them (not recorded which). This clonotype was obtained from an adult woman who had mild COVID-19 (a few samples of this study predate the infection). Cell type and time point are not known. CDR3 residues: CASSFTGGRYEQYF. CDR3 bases: TGTGCCAGCAGCTTTACGGGCGGGAGGTACGAGCAGTACTTC.